This T cell receptor beta chain was documented in a study of response to subunit inactivated influenza vaccine (dated by TCRdb to the late 2010s). At the level of the whole study: To follow how T cells responded to a trivalent subunit inactivated influenza vaccine, the researchers relied on deep quantitative profiling of the T cell receptor repertoire.

This clonotype was counted at least ten times. Its antigen has not been determined. Base qualities are not recorded, but no much larger clone differs from it by a single base. Results and caveats for the whole study, not just this receptor: The authors suggested that each seasonal influenza vaccination may recruit only a limited number of new T cells.

Library prep was done by RT-PCR. The instrument given in TCRdb is Illumina HiSeq 2500. TCRdb applied fastp at Q25 and MiXCR to the public reads, then kept only in-frame beta chains. Each CDR3 protein appears once, grouped with its most common genes and DNA. Across this sample there are about 780,000 distinct CDR3 sequences, with about 18% seen only once. The ten largest clones represent under 13% of the sample. The CDR3, cysteine through phenylalanine, is 16 amino acids long. Only the CDR3 part of the read is kept: 48 bases, read in frame from the first base. Germline trimming: 3 bases from V, 5 bases from J; junction bases outside gene matches: 9. CDR1 and CDR2 were assigned from the germline V gene as KGHDR and SFDVKD.

The sequence came from a man between 45 and 60 years old who received an inactivated influenza vaccine. Donor details come from another sample of the same person, matched by shared clones. The V and J genes are TRBV24-1 and TRBJ2-1, with 7 central nucleotides matching TRBD2. The sample in question was PBMCs from blood, obtained more than 4 days after vaccination. The CDR3 region reads CATSDRRDYKNNEQFF. The nucleotide sequence reads TGTGCCACCAGTGATCGCCGGGACTACAAAAACAATGAGCAGTTCTTC.